The 22 T cell receptor beta chains listed next were all sequenced from one sample in a study of cytomegalovirus exposure and HLA in healthy donors. Use of 60 Vbeta and 13 Jbeta primers characterized the PCR. Sequencing used immunoSEQ multiplex PCR; TCRdb keeps in-frame clones, though not all of them. Of some 89,000 clones detected, about four fifths appear once; the ten largest clones hold approximately 1.9%. Sequenced sample: PBMCs. The receptor source for this set is a woman aged 30 to 39 in good health and CMV-seronegative.

The chain carries TRBV28 and TRBJ2-5, with 15 bases identical to TRBD2. Germline CDR1 reads MDHEN; CDR2 reads SYDVKM. The CDR3 contains 15 residues. J was trimmed by 2 bases and V by 9 bases; bases with no gene match: 4. CDR3 sequence reads: CASQGLAGGQETQYF. Written as DNA, the CDR3 is TGTGCCAGTCAAGGACTAGCGGGAGGGCAAGAGACCCAGTACTTC.

The rearrangement uses TRBV11-2 and TRBJ2-1; 13 nucleotides align to TRBD2. The CDR3 is made up of 16 amino acids. Per germline, CDR1 SGHAT and CDR2 FQNNGV. With 1 base clipped from V and 4 bases from J, the junction kept 1 base outside the gene matches. The CDR3 coding sequence is TGTGCCAGCAGCTTAGTGGGACTAGCGGGATACAATGAGCAGTTCTTC. It codes for CASSLVGLAGYNEQFF.

This clone occurred once. J is TRBJ1-1 and V is TRBV5-4; 7 nucleotides agree with TRBD1. The germline V gene has CDR1 SGHNT and CDR2 YYREEE (reference sequence). There are 15 residues in the CDR3. The trim removed 0 bases at V and 4 bases at J, leaving 6 bases unmatched. CDR3: CASSLAPQGGTEAFF. The CDR3 nucleotides are TGTGCCAGCAGCTTGGCCCCTCAGGGGGGCACTGAAGCTTTCTTT.

V usage is TRBV9 and J usage is TRBJ2-5; TRBD1 matches 10 bases. Per germline, CDR1 SGDLS and CDR2 YYNGEE. The ends lost 0 bases at V and 2 bases at J; junction bases unmatched: 10. The CDR3 extends over 18 amino acids. The CDR3 sequence is CASSVGPSPDRGQETQYF. The CDR3, as DNA: TGTGCCAGCAGCGTAGGGCCCTCTCCGGACAGGGGGCAAGAGACCCAGTACTTC. Full variable domain (missing parts from reference TRBV9 and TRBJ2-5): DSGVTQTPKHLITATGQRVTLRCSPRSGDLSVYWYQQSLDQGLQFLIQYYNGEERAKGNILERFSAQQFPDLHSELNLSSLELGDSALYFCASSVGPSPDRGQETQYFGPGTRLLVL.

The chain is built from TRBV27 and TRBJ1-1; maybe TRBD1 (5 bases). The CDR3 consists of 15 residues. Germline V gene lookup returns CDR1 MNHEY and CDR2 SMNVEV (reference sequence). Trimming removed 0 bases from V and 5 bases from J, with 13 bases in between. The CDR3 coding sequence is TGTGCCAGCAGTTTATCCCCAACCCCAGGGACTGAAGCTTTCTTT. The encoded protein is CASSLSPTPGTEAFF.

The chain combines TRBV30 with TRBJ2-3; 9 bases are shared with TRBD2. The CDR3 has 14 residues. Germline V gene sequence: CDR1 GTSNPN, CDR2 SVGIG (reference sequence). The junction had 8 bases not matched to a gene; V was cut back by 5 bases and J by 5 bases. DNA for the CDR3: TGTGCCTGGGAGCCGGGACTAGCACAAGATACGCAGTATTTT. It yields the protein CAWEPGLAQDTQYF.

The chain has TRBV6-1 and TRBJ2-5, with D possibly being TRBD2 (5 bases). V lost 3 bases and J 5 bases, leaving 10 bases between the germline ends. The CDR3 has 13 amino acids. Per the germline V gene, CDR1 is MNHNS and CDR2 is SASEGT. CDR3 residues: CASSDFSAETQYF. The DNA for the CDR3 is TGTGCCAGCAGTGACTTTAGCGCGGAGACCCAGTACTTC.

V gene TRBV18 combines with J gene TRBJ2-2, with TRBD2 identical over 11 bases. The CDR3 consists of 16 residues. In germline, CDR1 is KGHSH, CDR2 LQKENI. V was clipped by 3 bases and J by 3 bases; unmatched bases: 3. The CDR3, as DNA: TGTGCCAGCTCACCCCCGGGACTAGCGGACACCGGGGAGCTGTTTTTT. Translated: CASSPPGLADTGELFF.

On this clone: The junction differs from germline at one of its ends, possibly a read error. The V and J genes are TRBV2 and TRBJ1-2; 7 nucleotides align to TRBD1. CDR1 and CDR2 from the germline V gene are SNHLY and FYNNEI. CDR3 length equals 14 residues. The CDR3 coding sequence is TGTGCCGGCAGTGTATCGACAGGGAACTATGGCTACACCTTC. Translation: CAGSVSTGNYGYTF. Full variable domain (outside the CDR3, taken from reference TRBV2 and TRBJ1-2): EPEVTQTPSHQVTQMGQEVILRCVPISNHLYFYWYRQILGQKVEFLVSFYNNEISEKSEIFDDQFSVERPDGSNFTLKIRSTKLEDSAMYFCAGSVSTGNYGYTFGSGTRLTVV.

V and J are TRBV11-1 and TRBJ2-7, with D maybe TRBD1 (6 bases). The CDR3 contains 14 residues. Germline V gives CDR1 SGHAT, CDR2 FQDESV (reference sequence). Trimming took 1 base from V and 4 from J, leaving 11 bases between them. CDR3 coding DNA: TGTGCCAGCAGCTTAGAAGGAGGACAGTACGAGCAGTACTTC. Its protein is CASSLEGGQYEQYF.

This clone was picked up a small number of times. V gene TRBV28 combines with J gene TRBJ1-2, with TRBD1 matching 8 bases. V shed 7 bases, J shed 8 bases, and the junction held 9 bases outside the gene matches. The CDR3 sequence is 13 residues long. Germline values: CDR1 MDHEN, CDR2 SYDVKM. CDR3 residues: CASISQGAGGYTF. The CDR3 DNA reads TGTGCCAGCATATCCCAGGGGGCAGGCGGCTACACCTTC.

The chain uses TRBV5-8 and TRBJ2-3; 16 bases agree with TRBD2. The V and J ends lost 4 bases and 6 bases, in that order; junction bases with no gene match: 8. Germline CDR1 SGHTS, CDR2 YDEGEE. The CDR3 covers 17 residues. The CDR3 DNA reads as TGTGCCAGCAGCCCCGGGACTAGCGGGAGGGGCTCGGATACGCAGTATTTT. It is translated as CASSPGTSGRGSDTQYF.

The CDR3 DNA is TGTGCCAGCAGCCAAGGGCCCGCTAGCGGTGATGAGCAGTTCTTC. Protein: CASSQGPASGDEQFF. The rearrangement uses TRBV4-2 and TRBJ2-1; 7 bases align to TRBD2. V dropped 1 base and J dropped 8; count of bases not matched to a gene: 8. Germline V gene lookup returns CDR1 LGHNA and CDR2 YNFKEQ. The CDR3 runs 15 residues.

V usage is TRBV19 and J usage is TRBJ1-1, with a weak D call TRBD1 (5 bases). Trimming cost V 6 bases and J 1 base, with 12 bases left between them. The CDR3 has 14 amino acids. Looked up from germline, CDR1 is LNHDA and CDR2 is SQIVND (reference sequence). CDR3: CASSWGVGNTEAFF. In DNA, the CDR3 is TGTGCCAGTAGCTGGGGGGTTGGGAACACTGAAGCTTTCTTT.

The V gene is TRBV5-4, the J gene TRBJ1-4, with 8 bases fitting TRBD1. The CDR3 length is 14 residues. J gave up 6 bases and V 1 base, and 2 bases lay outside the gene matches. Germline assignment: CDR1 SGHNT and CDR2 YYREEE (reference sequence). The CDR3 DNA sequence: TGTGCCAGCAGCTTGCAGGGGGCGGATGAAAAACTGTTTTTT. Translation: CASSLQGADEKLFF.

This clone has more than one count but fewer than ten. The chain carries TRBV10-3 and TRBJ2-5, with D perhaps TRBD1 (5 bases). The DNA end favors TRBJ2-7, so the J call may be wrong. CDR3 size: 14 residues. CDR1 and CDR2 (germline): ENHRY, SYGVKD. CDR3 loop: CAISARGMGYEQYF. The CDR3 nucleotides read TGTGCCATCAGTGCTAGGGGAATGGGATACGAGCAGTACTTC.

The V call is TRBV29-1, the J call TRBJ1-2, with a possible D match to TRBD1 (6 bases). CDR1 and CDR2 (germline): SQVTM, ANQGSEA. V lost 7 bases to trimming and J lost 8 bases, with 14 bases between them. CDR3 length equals 11 residues. This chain's CDR3 is CSAQQGGGYTF. The CDR3 DNA follows: TGCAGCGCCCAACAGGGAGGGGGCTACACCTTC.

The gene calls are TRBV9 and TRBJ1-2, with 7 bases identical to TRBD1. Losses at the gene ends were 3 bases for V and 4 bases for J; bases not matched to a gene: 6. Germline CDR1 SGDLS, CDR2 YYNGEE. CDR3 size: 14 residues. The CDR3 is CASSGGQQLYGYTF. CDR3 DNA sequence: TGTGCCAGCAGCGGGGGACAGCAACTCTATGGCTACACCTTC.

The chain couples TRBV28 to TRBJ2-7; the match to TRBD1 covers 10 bases. Germline V gives CDR1 MDHEN, CDR2 SYDVKM. CDR3 size: 16 residues. The J segment lost 0 bases and the V segment lost 7 bases, leaving 9 bases of the junction unmatched. CDR3 in amino acids: CASNPLGQGSSYEQYF. The CDR3 DNA reads as TGTGCCAGCAACCCTTTGGGACAGGGGTCCTCCTACGAGCAGTACTTC. The whole variable domain, filled in from reference TRBV28 and TRBJ2-7, reads DVKVTQSSRYLVKRTGEKVFLECVQDMDHENMFWYRQDPGLGLRLIYFSYDVKMKEKGDIPEGYSVSREKKERFSLILESASTNQTSMYLCASNPLGQGSSYEQYFGPGTRLTVT.

This sequence joins TRBV2 and TRBJ2-1; 8 bases fit TRBD1. Per the germline V gene, CDR1 is SNHLY and CDR2 is FYNNEI. V was pared by 1 base and J by 8 bases, with 13 bases of the junction left unmatched. The CDR3 is 17 amino acids. CDR3: CASSEESLDRVLHEQFF. The CDR3 DNA reads TGTGCCAGCAGTGAAGAATCCTTGGACAGGGTTTTACATGAGCAGTTCTTC.

The J gene is TRBJ2-5, the V gene TRBV6-5, with 11 bases lining up with TRBD2. The CDR3 totals 16 residues. CDR1 and CDR2 from the germline V gene are MNHEY and SVGAGI. V was pared by 2 bases and J by 4 bases, with 6 bases of the junction left unmatched. In nucleotides, the CDR3 is TGTGCCAGCAGTTACCGGTCTAGCGGGAGGACAGAGACCCAGTACTTC. As protein: CASSYRSSGRTETQYF.

The chain links TRBV9 to TRBJ2-5; 7 nucleotides line up with TRBD1. Matching the DNA end better, TRBJ2-7 makes the J call doubtful. This CDR3 is 15 amino acids long. CDR1 is SGDLS and CDR2 is YYNGEE in the germline V gene. The CDR3 protein is CASSVDWTGDYEQYF. The CDR3 DNA reads as TGTGCCAGCAGCGTAGATTGGACAGGCGATTACGAGCAGTACTTC.